Reported below is one T cell receptor (beta chain). These data are taken from a study of blood T cell repertoires in COVID-19. Generated by immunoSEQ multiplex PCR, the TCRdb table keeps only in-frame clones and is missing some. Of about 320,000 clones in the sample, roughly nine tenths were seen once. Germline CDR1 MDHEN, CDR2 SYDVKM. Trimming shortened V by 2 bases and J by 3 bases, and 14 bases separated the two germline ends. The CDR3 sequence is 16 residues long. The source of this sequence is a man between 60 and 75 years old who had recovered from COVID-19. The chain is built from TRBV28 and TRBJ1-5, with a tentative D call TRBD1 (5 bases). Sequenced input: PBMCs or T cells enriched from blood (not recorded which). The CDR3 DNA is TGTGCCAGCAGTTTAAGGGGCGGGGCGGCCAATCAGCCCCAGCATTTT. As protein: CASSLRGGAANQPQHF.